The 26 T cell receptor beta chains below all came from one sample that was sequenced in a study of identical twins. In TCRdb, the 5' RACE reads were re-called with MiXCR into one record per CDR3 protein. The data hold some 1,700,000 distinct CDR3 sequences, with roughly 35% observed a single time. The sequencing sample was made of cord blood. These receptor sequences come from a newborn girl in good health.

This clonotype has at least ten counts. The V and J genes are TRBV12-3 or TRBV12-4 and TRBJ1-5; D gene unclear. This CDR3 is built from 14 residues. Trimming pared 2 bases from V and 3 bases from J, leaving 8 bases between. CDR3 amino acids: CASSLSGPNQPQHF. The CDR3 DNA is TGTGCCAGCAGTTTATCCGGGCCCAATCAGCCCCAGCATTTT.

In DNA, the CDR3 is TGCGCCAGCAGCGGGACACCCACCGGGGAGCTGTTTTTT. It encodes CASSGTPTGELFF. V and J are TRBV5-1 and TRBJ2-2; perhaps TRBD1 as D (6 bases). The CDR3 sequence is 13 residues long. V lost 4 bases to trimming and J lost 4 bases, with 8 bases between them. In germline, CDR1 is SGHRS, CDR2 YFSETQ. Full variable domain (remainder filled in from reference TRBV5-1 and TRBJ2-2): KAGVTQTPRYLIKTRGQQVTLSCSPISGHRSVSWYQQTPGQGLQFLFEYFSETQRNKGNFPGRFSGRQFSNSRSEMNVSTLELGDSALYLCASSGTPTGELFFGEGSRLTVL.

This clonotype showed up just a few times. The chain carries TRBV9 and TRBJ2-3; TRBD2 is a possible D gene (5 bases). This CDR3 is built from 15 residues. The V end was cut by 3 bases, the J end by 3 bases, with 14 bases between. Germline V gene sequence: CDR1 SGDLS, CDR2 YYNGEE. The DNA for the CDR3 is TGTGCCAGCAGCGGGAACCTAGCATGGACAGATACGCAGTATTTT. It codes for CASSGNLAWTDTQYF.

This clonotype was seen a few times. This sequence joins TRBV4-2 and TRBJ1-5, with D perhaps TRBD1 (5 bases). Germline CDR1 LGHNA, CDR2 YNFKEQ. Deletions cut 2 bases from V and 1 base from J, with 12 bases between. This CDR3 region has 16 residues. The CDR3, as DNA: TGTGCCAGCAGCCAACCCGGGGCAAAGAGCAATCAGCCCCAGCATTTT. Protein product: CASSQPGAKSNQPQHF.

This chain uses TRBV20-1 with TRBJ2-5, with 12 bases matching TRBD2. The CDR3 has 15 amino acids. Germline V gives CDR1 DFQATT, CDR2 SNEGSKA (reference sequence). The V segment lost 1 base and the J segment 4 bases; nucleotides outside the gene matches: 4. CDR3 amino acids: CSARVMTSGGETQYF. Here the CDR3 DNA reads TGCAGTGCTAGAGTCATGACTAGCGGGGGAGAGACCCAGTACTTC.

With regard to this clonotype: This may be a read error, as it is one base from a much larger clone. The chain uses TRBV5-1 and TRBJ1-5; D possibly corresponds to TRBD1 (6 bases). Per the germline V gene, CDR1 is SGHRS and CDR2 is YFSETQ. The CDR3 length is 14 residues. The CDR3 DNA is TGCGCCAGCGGCTTGGGACATGGCAATCAGCCCCAGCATTTT. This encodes CASGLGHGNQPQHF. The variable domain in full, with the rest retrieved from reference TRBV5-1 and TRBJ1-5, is KAGVTQTPRYLIKTRGQQVTLSCSPISGHRSVSWYQQTPGQGLQFLFEYFSETQRNKGNFPGRFSGRQFSNSRSEMNVSTLELGDSALYLCASGLGHGNQPQHFGDGTRLSIL.

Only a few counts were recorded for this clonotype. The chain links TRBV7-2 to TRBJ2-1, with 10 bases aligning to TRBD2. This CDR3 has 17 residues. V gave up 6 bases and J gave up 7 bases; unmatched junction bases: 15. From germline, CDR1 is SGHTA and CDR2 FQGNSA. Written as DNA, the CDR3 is TGTGCCAGCAGAATCACACCCAGGGCTAGCGGGGGTAATGAGCAGTTCTTC. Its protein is CASRITPRASGGNEQFF.

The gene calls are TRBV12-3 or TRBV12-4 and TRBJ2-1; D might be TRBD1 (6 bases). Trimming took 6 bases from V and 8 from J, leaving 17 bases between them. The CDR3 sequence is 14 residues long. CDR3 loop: CASRRPHRDDEQFF. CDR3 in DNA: TGTGCCAGCAGACGACCCCACAGGGACGATGAGCAGTTCTTC.

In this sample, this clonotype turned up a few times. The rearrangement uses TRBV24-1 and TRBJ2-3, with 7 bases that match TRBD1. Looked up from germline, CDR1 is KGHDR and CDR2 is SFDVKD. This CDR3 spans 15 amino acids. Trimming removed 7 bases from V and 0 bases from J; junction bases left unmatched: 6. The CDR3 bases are TGTGCCACCAGCGACTTACAGGGGAGCACAGATACGCAGTATTTT. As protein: CATSDLQGSTDTQYF.

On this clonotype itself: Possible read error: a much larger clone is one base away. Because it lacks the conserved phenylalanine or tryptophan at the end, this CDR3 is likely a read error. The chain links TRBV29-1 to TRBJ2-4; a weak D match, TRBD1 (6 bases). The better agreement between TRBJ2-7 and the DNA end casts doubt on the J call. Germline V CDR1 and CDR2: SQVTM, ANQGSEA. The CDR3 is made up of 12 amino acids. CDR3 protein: CSVEGKQGEQYY. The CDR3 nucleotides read TGCAGCGTTGAAGGAAAACAGGGCGAGCAGTACTAC.

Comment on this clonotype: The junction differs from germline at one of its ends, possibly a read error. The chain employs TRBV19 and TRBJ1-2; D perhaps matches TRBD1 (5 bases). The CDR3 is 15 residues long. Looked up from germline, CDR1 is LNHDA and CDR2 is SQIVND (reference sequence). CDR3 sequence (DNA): TGTGCCAGTAGTGTAGATTTCCGGGACGGCTATGGCTACACCTTC. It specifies CASSVDFRDGYGYTF.

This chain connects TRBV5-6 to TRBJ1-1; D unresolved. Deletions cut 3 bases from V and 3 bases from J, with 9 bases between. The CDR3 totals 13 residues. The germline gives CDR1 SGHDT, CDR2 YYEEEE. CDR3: CASSWSLDTEAFF. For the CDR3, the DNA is TGTGCCAGCAGCTGGAGTCTAGACACTGAAGCTTTCTTT.

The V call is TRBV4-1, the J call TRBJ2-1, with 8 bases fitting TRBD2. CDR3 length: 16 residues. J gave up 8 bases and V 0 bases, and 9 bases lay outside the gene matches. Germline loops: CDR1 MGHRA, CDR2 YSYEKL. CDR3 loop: CASSQDTGRAIDEQFF. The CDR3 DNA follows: TGCGCCAGCAGCCAAGATACCGGGAGGGCCATAGATGAGCAGTTCTTC.

CDR3 sequence reads: CSARSIRARSVSGYTF. CDR3 coding DNA: TGCAGTGCTAGAAGTATCAGGGCAAGAAGTGTAAGCGGCTACACCTTC. This chain connects TRBV20-1 to TRBJ1-2, with D maybe TRBD1 (5 bases). Germline V CDR1 and CDR2: DFQATT, SNEGSKA (reference sequence). With 2 bases removed from V and 8 bases from J, the gap between germline ends came to 24 bases. CDR3 length: 16 residues.

The CDR3 region is CASSLLQFSGNTIYF. The CDR3 nucleotides are TGCGCCAGCAGCCTACTTCAGTTCTCTGGAAACACCATATATTTT. This chain links TRBV4-1 with TRBJ1-3; D is uncertain. Per the germline V gene, CDR1 is MGHRA and CDR2 is YSYEKL. The CDR3 totals 15 residues. The V end lost 4 bases, the J end lost 0 bases, and 10 bases lay between the germline ends.

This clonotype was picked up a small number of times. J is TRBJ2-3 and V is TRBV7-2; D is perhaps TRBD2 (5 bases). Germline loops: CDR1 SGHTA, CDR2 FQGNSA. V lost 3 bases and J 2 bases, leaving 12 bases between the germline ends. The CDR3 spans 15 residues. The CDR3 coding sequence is TGTGCCAGCAGCTTTGAGGGCCTGGTCACAGATACGCAGTATTTT. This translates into CASSFEGLVTDTQYF.

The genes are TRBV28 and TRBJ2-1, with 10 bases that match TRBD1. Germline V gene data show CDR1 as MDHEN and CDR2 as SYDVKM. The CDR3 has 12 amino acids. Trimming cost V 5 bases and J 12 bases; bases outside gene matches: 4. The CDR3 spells CASSDRGHGQFF. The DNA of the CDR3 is TGTGCCAGCAGTGACAGGGGGCATGGGCAGTTCTTC.

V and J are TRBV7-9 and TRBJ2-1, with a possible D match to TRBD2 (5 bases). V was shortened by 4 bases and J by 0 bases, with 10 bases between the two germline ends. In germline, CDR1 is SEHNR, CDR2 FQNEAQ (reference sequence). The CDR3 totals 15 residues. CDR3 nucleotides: TGTGCCAGCAGCTCGTTCCGGGACTCCTACAATGAGCAGTTCTTC. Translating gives CASSSFRDSYNEQFF.

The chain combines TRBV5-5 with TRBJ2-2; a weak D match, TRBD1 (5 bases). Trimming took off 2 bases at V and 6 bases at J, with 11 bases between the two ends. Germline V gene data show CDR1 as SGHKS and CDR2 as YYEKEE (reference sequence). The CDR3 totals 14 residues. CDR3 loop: CASSFGRTPGELFF. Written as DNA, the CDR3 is TGTGCCAGCAGCTTCGGACGGACACCCGGGGAGCTGTTTTTT.

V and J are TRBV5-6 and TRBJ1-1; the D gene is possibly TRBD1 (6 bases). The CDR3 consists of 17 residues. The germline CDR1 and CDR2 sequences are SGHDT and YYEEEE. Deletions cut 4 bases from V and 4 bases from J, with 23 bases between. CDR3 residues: CASSRRGGYSSSTEAFF. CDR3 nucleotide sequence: TGTGCCAGCAGCCGAAGGGGGGGCTACAGTTCCTCCACTGAAGCTTTCTTT.

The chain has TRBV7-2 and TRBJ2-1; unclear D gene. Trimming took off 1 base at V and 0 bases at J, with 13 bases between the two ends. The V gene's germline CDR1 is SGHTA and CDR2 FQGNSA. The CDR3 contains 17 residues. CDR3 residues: CASSLVWPTSSYNEQFF. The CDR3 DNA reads TGTGCCAGCAGCTTAGTGTGGCCTACGAGCTCCTACAATGAGCAGTTCTTC. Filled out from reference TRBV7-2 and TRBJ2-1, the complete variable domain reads GAGVSQSPSNKVTEKGKDVELRCDPISGHTALYWYRQSLGQGLEFLIYFQGNSAPDKSGLPSDRFSAERTGGSVSTLTIQRTQQEDSAVYLCASSLVWPTSSYNEQFFGPGTRLTVL.

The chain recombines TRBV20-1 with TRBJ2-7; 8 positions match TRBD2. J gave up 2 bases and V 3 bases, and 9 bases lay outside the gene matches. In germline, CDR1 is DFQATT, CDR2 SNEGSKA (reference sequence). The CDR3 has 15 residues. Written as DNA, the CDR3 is TGCAGTGCTAGGCAGGGCGGGGGGTTTCCCTACGAGCAGTACTTC. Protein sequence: CSARQGGGFPYEQYF.

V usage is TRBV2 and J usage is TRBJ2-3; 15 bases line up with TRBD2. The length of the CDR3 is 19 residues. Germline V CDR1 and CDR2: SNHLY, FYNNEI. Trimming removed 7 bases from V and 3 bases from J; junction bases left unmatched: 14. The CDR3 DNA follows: TGTGCCAGCATTGGGCAAGGACTAGCGGGGGGGCTGGTGACAGATACGCAGTATTTT. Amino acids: CASIGQGLAGGLVTDTQYF.

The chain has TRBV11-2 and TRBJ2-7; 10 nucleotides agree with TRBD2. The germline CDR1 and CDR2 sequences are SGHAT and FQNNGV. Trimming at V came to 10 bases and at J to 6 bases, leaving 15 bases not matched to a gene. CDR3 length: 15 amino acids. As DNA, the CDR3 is TGTGCCACCGCTACGATAGCGGGAGGCGGGGCCGAGCAGTACTTC. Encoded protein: CATATIAGGGAEQYF.

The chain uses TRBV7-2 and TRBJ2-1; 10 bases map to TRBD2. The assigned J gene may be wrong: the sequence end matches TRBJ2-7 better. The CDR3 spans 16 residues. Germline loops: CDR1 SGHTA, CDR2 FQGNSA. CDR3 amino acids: CASSSTGTSAYNEQYF. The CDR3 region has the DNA TGTGCCAGCAGCTCGACGGGGACTAGCGCCTACAATGAGCAGTACTTC.

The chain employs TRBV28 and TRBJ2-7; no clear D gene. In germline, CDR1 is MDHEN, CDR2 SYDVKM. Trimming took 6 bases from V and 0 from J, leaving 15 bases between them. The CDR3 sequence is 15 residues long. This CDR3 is CASSPLWGTSYEQYF. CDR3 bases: TGTGCCAGCAGCCCATTATGGGGTACCTCCTACGAGCAGTACTTC. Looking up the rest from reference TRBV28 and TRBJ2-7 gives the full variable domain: DVKVTQSSRYLVKRTGEKVFLECVQDMDHENMFWYRQDPGLGLRLIYFSYDVKMKEKGDIPEGYSVSREKKERFSLILESASTNQTSMYLCASSPLWGTSYEQYFGPGTRLTVT.